This TCR beta chain was observed in a study of blood T cell repertoires in COVID-19. Under the authors' procedure: Amplifying reference gene primers gave estimates of nucleated cell counts. Data came from immunoSEQ multiplex PCR; TCRdb stores just in-frame clones and leaves some out. The D gene and trimming were derived from the DNA, and the V and J assignments and clone size from that table. The sample carries approximately 230,000 clones, 65% to 90% recorded once. Cohort allocation depended upon clinical history that participants reported. The sequence came from a man aged 40-50 years who had recovered from COVID-19. Sequencing was done on a sample of PBMCs or T cells enriched from blood (not recorded which).

The CDR3 DNA follows: TGTGCCAGCAGCCCCAAAGAGGGCGGGGACACAGATACGCAGTATTTT. This gives the protein CASSPKEGGDTDTQYF. This chain joins TRBV7-9 and TRBJ2-3; D may be TRBD2 (6 bases). V shed 5 bases and J shed 2 bases, with 17 bases lying between them. There are 16 residues in the CDR3. Germline values: CDR1 SEHNR, CDR2 FQNEAQ (reference sequence).